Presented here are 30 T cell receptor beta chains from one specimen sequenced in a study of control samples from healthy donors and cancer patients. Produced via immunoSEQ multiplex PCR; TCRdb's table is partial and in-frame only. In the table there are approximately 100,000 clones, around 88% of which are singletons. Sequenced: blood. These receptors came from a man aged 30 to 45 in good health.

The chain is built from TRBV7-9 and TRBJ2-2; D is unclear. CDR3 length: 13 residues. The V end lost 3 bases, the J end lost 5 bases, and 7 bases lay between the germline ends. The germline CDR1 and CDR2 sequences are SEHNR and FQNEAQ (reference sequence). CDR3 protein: CASSFYGTGELFF. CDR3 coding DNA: TGTGCCAGCAGCTTTTATGGGACCGGGGAGCTGTTTTTT.

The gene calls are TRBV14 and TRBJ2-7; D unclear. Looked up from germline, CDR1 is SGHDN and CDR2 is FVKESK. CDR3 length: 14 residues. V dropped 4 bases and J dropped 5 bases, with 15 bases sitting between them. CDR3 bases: TGTGCCAGCAGCCGTCAAGTTGACCCCCACGAGCAGTACTTC. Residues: CASSRQVDPHEQYF.

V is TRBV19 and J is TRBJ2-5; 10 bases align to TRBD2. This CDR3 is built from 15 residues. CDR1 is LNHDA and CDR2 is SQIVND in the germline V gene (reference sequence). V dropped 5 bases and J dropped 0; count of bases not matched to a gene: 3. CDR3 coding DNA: TGTGCCAGTAGTGGTAGCGGGGGGTACCAAGAGACCCAGTACTTC. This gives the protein CASSGSGGYQETQYF. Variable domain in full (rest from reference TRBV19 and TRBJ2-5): DGGITQSPKYLFRKEGQNVTLSCEQNLNHDAMYWYRQDPGQGLRLIYYSQIVNDFQKGDIAEGYSVSREKKESFPLTVTSAQKNPTAFYLCASSGSGGYQETQYFGPGTRLLVL.

The DNA for the CDR3 is TGTGCCAGCAGCTCGCAGGGGGGGAGCTACAATGAGCAGTTCTTC. It specifies CASSSQGGSYNEQFF. The chain carries TRBV7-2 and TRBJ2-1; either TRBD1 or TRBD2 may fit D (7 bases each). Germline-derived CDR1 and CDR2 are SGHTA and FQGNSA. The CDR3 sequence is 15 residues long. Trimming took 4 bases from V and 3 from J, leaving 13 bases between them.

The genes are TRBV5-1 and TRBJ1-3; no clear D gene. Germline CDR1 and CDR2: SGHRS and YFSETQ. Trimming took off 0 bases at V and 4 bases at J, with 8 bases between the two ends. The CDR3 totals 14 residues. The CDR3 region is CASSLAFEGNTIYF. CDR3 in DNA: TGCGCCAGCAGCTTGGCCTTCGAGGGAAACACCATATATTTT.

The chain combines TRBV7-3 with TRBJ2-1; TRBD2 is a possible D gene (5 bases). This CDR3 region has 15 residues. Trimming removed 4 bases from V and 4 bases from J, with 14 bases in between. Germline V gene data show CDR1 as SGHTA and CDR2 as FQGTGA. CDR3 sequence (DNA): TGTGCCAGCAGCTCCTCGGGAACCAGGTACAATGAGCAGTTCTTC. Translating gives CASSSSGTRYNEQFF. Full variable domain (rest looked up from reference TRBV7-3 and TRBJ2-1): GAGVSQTPSNKVTEKGKYVELRCDPISGHTALYWYRQSLGQGPEFLIYFQGTGAADDSGLPNDRFFAVRPEGSVSTLKIQRTERGDSAVYLCASSSSGTRYNEQFFGPGTRLTVL.

CDR3 residues: CASRYSGNLGTDTQYF. CDR3 in DNA: TGTGCCAGCAGGTATAGCGGGAACTTAGGAACAGATACGCAGTATTTT. This sequence joins TRBV6-6 and TRBJ2-3; 8 bases align to TRBD2. CDR1 is MNHNY and CDR2 is SVGAGI in the germline V gene (reference sequence). The length of the CDR3 is 16 residues. V was pared by 6 bases and J by 3 bases, with 11 bases of the junction left unmatched.

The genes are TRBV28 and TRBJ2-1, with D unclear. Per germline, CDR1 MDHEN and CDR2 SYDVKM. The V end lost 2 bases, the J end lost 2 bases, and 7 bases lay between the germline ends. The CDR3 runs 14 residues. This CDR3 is CASSLGGTYNEQFF. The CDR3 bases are TGTGCCAGCAGTTTAGGTGGGACCTACAATGAGCAGTTCTTC.

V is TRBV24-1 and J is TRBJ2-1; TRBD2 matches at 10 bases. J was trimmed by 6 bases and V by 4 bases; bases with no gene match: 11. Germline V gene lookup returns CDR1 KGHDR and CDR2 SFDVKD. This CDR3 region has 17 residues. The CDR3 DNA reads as TGTGCCACCAGTGACCGCGGGACTAGCGAACGCCTCAATGAGCAGTTCTTC. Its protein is CATSDRGTSERLNEQFF.

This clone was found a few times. The CDR3 region has the DNA TGTGCCAGCGCGAGCCCGATGAACACTGAAGCTTTCTTT. Encoded protein: CASASPMNTEAFF. The genes are TRBV6-5 and TRBJ1-1; D gene unclear. Germline CDR1 reads MNHEY; CDR2 reads SVGAGI. There are 13 residues in the CDR3. Trimming removed 8 bases from V and 0 bases from J, with 10 bases in between.

CDR3 sequence: CASSTGLSGNTIYF. The CDR3 DNA reads as TGTGCCAGCAGTACCGGTCTCTCTGGAAACACCATATATTTT. The gene calls are TRBV6-6 and TRBJ1-3; D is unresolved. In germline, CDR1 is MNHNY, CDR2 SVGAGI (reference sequence). Trimming removed 5 bases from V and 0 bases from J, with 8 bases in between. This CDR3 is 14 amino acids long.

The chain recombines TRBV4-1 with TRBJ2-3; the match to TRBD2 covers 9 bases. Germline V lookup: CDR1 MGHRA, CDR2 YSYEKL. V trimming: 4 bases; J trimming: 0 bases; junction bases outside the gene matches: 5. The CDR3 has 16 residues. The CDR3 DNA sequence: TGCGCCAGCAGCCTCCGACTAGCGGAGAGCACAGATACGCAGTATTTT. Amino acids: CASSLRLAESTDTQYF.

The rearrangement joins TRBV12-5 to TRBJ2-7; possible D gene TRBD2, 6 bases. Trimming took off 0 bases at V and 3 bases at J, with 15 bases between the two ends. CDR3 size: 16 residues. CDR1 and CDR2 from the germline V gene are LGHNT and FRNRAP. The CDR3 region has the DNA TGTGCTAGTGGTTTGGTAGGTCCGGGAGTTAGCTACGAGCAGTACTTC. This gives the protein CASGLVGPGVSYEQYF.

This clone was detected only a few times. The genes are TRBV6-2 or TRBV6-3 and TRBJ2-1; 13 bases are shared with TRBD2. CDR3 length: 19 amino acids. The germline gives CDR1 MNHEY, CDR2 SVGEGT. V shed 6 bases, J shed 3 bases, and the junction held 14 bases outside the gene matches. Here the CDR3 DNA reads TGTGCCAGCAGCTCAGGGGGCTTAAGGACTAGCGGGAGCTACAATGAGCAGTTCTTC. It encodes CASSSGGLRTSGSYNEQFF.

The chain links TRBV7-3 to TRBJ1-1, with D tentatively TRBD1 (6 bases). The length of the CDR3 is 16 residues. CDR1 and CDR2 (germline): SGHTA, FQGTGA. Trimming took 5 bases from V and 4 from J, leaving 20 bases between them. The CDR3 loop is CASSPHRDSVVTEAFF. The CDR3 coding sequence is TGTGCCAGCAGCCCCCACAGGGATTCGGTAGTCACTGAAGCTTTCTTT. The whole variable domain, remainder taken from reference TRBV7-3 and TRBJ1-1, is GAGVSQTPSNKVTEKGKYVELRCDPISGHTALYWYRQSLGQGPEFLIYFQGTGAADDSGLPNDRFFAVRPEGSVSTLKIQRTERGDSAVYLCASSPHRDSVVTEAFFGQGTRLTVV.

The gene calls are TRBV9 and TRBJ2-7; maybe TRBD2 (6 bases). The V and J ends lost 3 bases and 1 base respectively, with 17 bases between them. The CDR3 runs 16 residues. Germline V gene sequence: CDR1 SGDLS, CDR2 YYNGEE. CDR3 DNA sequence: TGTGCCAGCAGCGGCCTAGTCGGGGCGGGGTCCTACGAGCAGTACTTC. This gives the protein CASSGLVGAGSYEQYF.

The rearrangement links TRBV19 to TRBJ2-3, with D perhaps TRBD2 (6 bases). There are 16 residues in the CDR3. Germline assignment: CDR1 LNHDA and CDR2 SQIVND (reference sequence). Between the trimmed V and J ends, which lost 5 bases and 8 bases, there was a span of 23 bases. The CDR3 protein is CASSGGQTELPVTQYF. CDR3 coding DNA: TGTGCCAGTAGTGGAGGGCAGACCGAGTTGCCAGTTACGCAGTATTTT.

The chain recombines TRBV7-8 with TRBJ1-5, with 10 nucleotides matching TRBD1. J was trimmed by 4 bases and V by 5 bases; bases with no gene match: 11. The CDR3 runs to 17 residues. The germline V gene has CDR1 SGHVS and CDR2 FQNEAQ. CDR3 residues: CASSLRWGTGENQPQHF. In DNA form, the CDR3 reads TGTGCCAGCAGCCTCCGATGGGGGACAGGGGAAAATCAGCCCCAGCATTTT. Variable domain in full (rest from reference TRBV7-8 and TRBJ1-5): GAGVSQSPRYKVAKRGQDVALRCDPISGHVSLFWYQQALGQGPEFLTYFQNEAQLDKSGLPSDRFFAERPEGSVSTLKIQRTQQEDSAVYLCASSLRWGTGENQPQHFGDGTRLSIL.

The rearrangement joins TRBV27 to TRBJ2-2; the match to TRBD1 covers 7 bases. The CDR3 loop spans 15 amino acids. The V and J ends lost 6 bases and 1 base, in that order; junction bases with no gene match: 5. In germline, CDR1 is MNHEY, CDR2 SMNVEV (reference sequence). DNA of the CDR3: TGTGCCAGCAGACCGGACAGGTTGAACACCGGGGAGCTGTTTTTT. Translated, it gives CASRPDRLNTGELFF.

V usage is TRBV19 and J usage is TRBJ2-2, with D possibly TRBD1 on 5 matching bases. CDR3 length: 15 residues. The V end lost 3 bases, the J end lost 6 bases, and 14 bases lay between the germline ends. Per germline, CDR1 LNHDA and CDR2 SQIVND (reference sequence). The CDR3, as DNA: TGTGCCAGTAGTATCGGTCAGGGCCGGGCCGGGGAGCTGTTTTTT. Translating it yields CASSIGQGRAGELFF.

The CDR3 protein is CASSPQVAKNIQYF. In DNA, the CDR3 is TGTGCCAGCTCACCCCAAGTAGCCAAAAACATTCAGTACTTC. The genes are TRBV18 and TRBJ2-4; D is ambiguous. Germline-derived CDR1 and CDR2 are KGHSH and LQKENI. The CDR3 is made up of 14 amino acids. V lost 3 bases, J lost 0 bases, and 6 bases lay in between.

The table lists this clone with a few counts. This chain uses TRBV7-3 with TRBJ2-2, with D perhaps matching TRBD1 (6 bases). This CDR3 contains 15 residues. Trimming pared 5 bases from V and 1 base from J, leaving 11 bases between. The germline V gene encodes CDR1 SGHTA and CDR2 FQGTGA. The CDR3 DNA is TGTGCCAGCAGCCGACAGGACAGGAACACCGGGGAGCTGTTTTTT. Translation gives CASSRQDRNTGELFF.

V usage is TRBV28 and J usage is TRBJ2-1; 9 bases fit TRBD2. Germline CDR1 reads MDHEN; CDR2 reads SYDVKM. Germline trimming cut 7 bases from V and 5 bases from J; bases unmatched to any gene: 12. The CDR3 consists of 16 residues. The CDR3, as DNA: TGTGCCAGCAACCCAGGCGGCGGGAGGGGAAACAATGAGCAGTTCTTC. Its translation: CASNPGGGRGNNEQFF.

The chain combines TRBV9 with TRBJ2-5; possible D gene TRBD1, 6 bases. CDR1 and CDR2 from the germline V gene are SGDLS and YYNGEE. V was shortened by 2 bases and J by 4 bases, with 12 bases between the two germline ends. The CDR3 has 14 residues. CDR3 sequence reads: CASSVNTGLETQYF. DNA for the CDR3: TGTGCCAGCAGCGTGAATACAGGGCTAGAGACCCAGTACTTC.

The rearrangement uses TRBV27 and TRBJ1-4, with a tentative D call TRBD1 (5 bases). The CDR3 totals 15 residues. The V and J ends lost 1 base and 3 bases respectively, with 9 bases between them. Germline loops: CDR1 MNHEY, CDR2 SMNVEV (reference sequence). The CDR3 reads CASSLFGGANEKLFF. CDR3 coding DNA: TGTGCCAGCAGTTTATTTGGGGGGGCTAATGAAAAACTGTTTTTT.

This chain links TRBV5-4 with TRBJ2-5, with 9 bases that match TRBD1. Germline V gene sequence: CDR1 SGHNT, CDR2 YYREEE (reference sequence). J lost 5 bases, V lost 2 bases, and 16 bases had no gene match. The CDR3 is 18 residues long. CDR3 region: CASSLFWRTGDPGETQYF. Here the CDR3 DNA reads TGTGCCAGCAGCTTATTCTGGAGGACAGGGGACCCCGGGGAGACCCAGTACTTC.

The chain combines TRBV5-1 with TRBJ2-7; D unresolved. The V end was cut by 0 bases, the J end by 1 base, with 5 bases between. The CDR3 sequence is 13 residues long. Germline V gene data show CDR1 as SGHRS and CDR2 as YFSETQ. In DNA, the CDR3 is TGCGCCAGCAGCTTGGAGGTTTCCTACGAGCAGTACTTC. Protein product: CASSLEVSYEQYF. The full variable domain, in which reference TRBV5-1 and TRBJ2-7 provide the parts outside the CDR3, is KAGVTQTPRYLIKTRGQQVTLSCSPISGHRSVSWYQQTPGQGLQFLFEYFSETQRNKGNFPGRFSGRQFSNSRSEMNVSTLELGDSALYLCASSLEVSYEQYFGPGTRLTVT.

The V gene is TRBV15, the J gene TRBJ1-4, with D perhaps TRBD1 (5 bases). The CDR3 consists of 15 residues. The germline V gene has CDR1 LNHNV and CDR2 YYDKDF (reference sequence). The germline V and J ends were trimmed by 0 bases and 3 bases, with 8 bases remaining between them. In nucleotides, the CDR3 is TGTGCCACCAGCAGAGAAGGGGCGGCTAATGAAAAACTGTTTTTT. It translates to CATSREGAANEKLFF.

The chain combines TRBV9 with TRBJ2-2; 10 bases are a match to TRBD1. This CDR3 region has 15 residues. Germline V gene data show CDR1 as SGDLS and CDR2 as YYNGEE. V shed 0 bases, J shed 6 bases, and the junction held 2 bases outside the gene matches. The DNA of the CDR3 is TGTGCCAGCAGCGTAGGGGACAGGGGTTCCGGGGAGCTGTTTTTT. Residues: CASSVGDRGSGELFF.

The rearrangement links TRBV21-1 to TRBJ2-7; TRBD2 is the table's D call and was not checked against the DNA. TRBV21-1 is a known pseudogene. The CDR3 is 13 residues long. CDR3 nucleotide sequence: TGTGCCAGCAGCAAAGGCGGGGGGCCCGGGCAGTACTTC. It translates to CASSKGGGPGQYF.